This record looks at one TCR beta chain sequence and its context. The germline V gene has CDR1 SGHNT and CDR2 YENEEA. The CDR3 is 13 residues long. Between the trimmed V and J ends, which lost 4 bases and 3 bases, there was a span of 10 bases. This table comes from immunoSEQ multiplex PCR, and its TCRdb copy is limited to in-frame clones, with some not included. The table includes about 150,000 clones, around 88% detected once. These data come from a study of control samples from healthy donors and cancer patients. The sample was blood. The TCR sequence derives from a man aged 18 to 30 in good health. The rearrangement uses TRBV11-3 and TRBJ2-7; D is ambiguous. The CDR3 coding sequence is TGTGCCAGCAGCTCCGGACCACACTACGAGCAGTACTTC. Protein: CASSSGPHYEQYF.